The T cell receptor beta chain under discussion was sequenced for a study of human T cells and chemical hapten exposure. TCRdb independently ran MiXCR on the RACE reads; one entry per CDR3 protein. The table lists tens of thousands of distinct CDR3 sequences, roughly 15% of them singletons. Time point given: pre-sensitization, week 0. Treatment reported: therapeutic diphenylcyclopropenone sensitization with weekly scalp DPC. This clonotype was observed a few times. V gave up 8 bases and J gave up 4 bases, with 16 bases separating them. CDR3 length: 14 amino acids. Per germline, CDR1 MDHEN and CDR2 SYDVKM.

The specimen comprised whole blood, sampled in connection with sensitization to the hapten diphenylcyclopropenone (DPC). The gene calls are TRBV28 and TRBJ2-3; possibly TRBD1 for D (6 bases). This TCR came from a woman aged 45-60 years with alopecia areata. Some clones in this sample may be carry-over from other donors' samples. CDR3 residues: CASLRDTVSDTQYF. The CDR3 DNA is TGTGCCAGCCTCCGGGACACCGTATCAGATACGCAGTATTTT. The complete variable domain, with remaining parts taken from reference TRBV28 and TRBJ2-3, reads DVKVTQSSRYLVKRTGEKVFLECVQDMDHENMFWYRQDPGLGLRLIYFSYDVKMKEKGDIPEGYSVSREKKERFSLILESASTNQTSMYLCASLRDTVSDTQYFGPGTRLTVL.